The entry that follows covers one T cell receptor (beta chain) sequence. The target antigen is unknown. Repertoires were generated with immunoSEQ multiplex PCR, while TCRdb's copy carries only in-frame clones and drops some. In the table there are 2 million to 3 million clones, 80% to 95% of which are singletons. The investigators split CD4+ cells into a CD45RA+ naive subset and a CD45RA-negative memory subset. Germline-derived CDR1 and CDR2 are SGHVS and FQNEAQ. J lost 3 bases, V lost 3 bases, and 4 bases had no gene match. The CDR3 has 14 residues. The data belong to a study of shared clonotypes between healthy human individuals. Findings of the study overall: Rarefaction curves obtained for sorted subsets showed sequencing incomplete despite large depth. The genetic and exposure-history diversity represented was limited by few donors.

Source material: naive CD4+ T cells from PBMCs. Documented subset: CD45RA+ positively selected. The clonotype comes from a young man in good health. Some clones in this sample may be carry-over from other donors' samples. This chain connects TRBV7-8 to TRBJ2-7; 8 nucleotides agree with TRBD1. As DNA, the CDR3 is TGTGCCAGCAGCTTGGCACAGGGGGTCTACGAGCAGTACTTC. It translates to CASSLAQGVYEQYF.